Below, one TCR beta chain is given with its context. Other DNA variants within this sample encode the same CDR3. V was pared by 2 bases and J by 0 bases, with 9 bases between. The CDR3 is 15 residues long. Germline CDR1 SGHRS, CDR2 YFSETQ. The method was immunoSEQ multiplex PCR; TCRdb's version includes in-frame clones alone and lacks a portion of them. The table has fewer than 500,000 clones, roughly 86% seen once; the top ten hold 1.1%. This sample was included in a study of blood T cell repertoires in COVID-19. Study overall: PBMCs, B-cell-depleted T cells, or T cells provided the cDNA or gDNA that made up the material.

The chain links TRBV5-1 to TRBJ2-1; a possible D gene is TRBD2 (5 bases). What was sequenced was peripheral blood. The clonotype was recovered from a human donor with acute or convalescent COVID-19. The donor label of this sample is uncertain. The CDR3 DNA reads TGCGCCAGCAGCTTAACCGGGAACTCCTACAATGAGCAGTTCTTC. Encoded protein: CASSLTGNSYNEQFF. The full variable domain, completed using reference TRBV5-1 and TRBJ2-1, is KAGVTQTPRYLIKTRGQQVTLSCSPISGHRSVSWYQQTPGQGLQFLFEYFSETQRNKGNFPGRFSGRQFSNSRSEMNVSTLELGDSALYLCASSLTGNSYNEQFFGPGTRLTVL.